These 27 T cell receptor beta chains were all obtained from the same sample, sequenced in a study of breast tumors, draining lymph nodes, adjacent tissues. Breast cancer patients provided tissue from their axillary draining lymph nodes. In TCRdb, the multiplex PCR reads were re-called with MiXCR into one record per CDR3 protein. This sample has about 170,000 distinct CDR3 sequences, with 30% to 35% found just once. Sequences were obtained from axillary lymph node tissue. These receptors were collected from a female donor with breast cancer. Some clones in this sample may be carry-over from other donors' samples.

This clonotype was detected once. V is TRBV7-9 and J is TRBJ2-2; D unclear. CDR1 is SEHNR and CDR2 is FQNEAQ in the germline V gene (reference sequence). V gave up 6 bases and J gave up 6 bases, with 14 bases separating them. The CDR3 contains 14 residues. The CDR3 DNA is TGTGCCAGCAGTCCCAAGCCGTCCGCCGGGGAGCTGTTTTTT. It is translated as CASSPKPSAGELFF.

This clonotype appeared many times. J is TRBJ2-7 and V is TRBV6-6, with D perhaps TRBD2 (5 bases). The germline gives CDR1 MNHNY, CDR2 SVGAGI (reference sequence). This CDR3 contains 15 residues. Trimming stripped 1 base from V and 0 bases from J, with 10 bases between. The CDR3 region is CASSYLAGSSYEQYF. The CDR3 nucleotides read TGTGCCAGCAGTTACTTGGCTGGGAGCTCCTACGAGCAGTACTTC.

This clonotype was observed many times. The V call is TRBV24-1, the J call TRBJ1-5; 9 bases agree with TRBD1. Germline V gene data show CDR1 as KGHDR and CDR2 as SFDVKD. The CDR3 has 15 amino acids. After removal of 5 bases from V and 7 bases from J, the junction contained 8 bases not matched to a gene. The DNA of the CDR3 is TGTGCCACCAGTGTCATCGTACAGGGGGCACAGCCCCAGCATTTT. Amino acids: CATSVIVQGAQPQHF.

In this sample, this clonotype turned up many times. The chain has TRBV5-1 and TRBJ2-7, with 11 bases matching TRBD2. V lost 5 bases, J lost 4 bases, and 5 bases stayed unmatched. This CDR3 spans 14 amino acids. Germline loops: CDR1 SGHRS, CDR2 YFSETQ. DNA for the CDR3: TGCGCCAGCAGGCTAGCGGGGGGAGGGTACGAGCAGTACTTC. This translates into CASRLAGGGYEQYF.

The chain links TRBV7-9 to TRBJ2-1; TRBD2 matches 13 bases. The CDR3 runs 17 residues. The V gene's germline CDR1 is SEHNR and CDR2 FQNEAQ (reference sequence). V trimming: 2 bases; J trimming: 2 bases; junction bases outside the gene matches: 3. The CDR3 region has the DNA TGTGCCAGCAGCTTAATGGGACTAGCGGGACCCTACAATGAGCAGTTCTTC. This gives the protein CASSLMGLAGPYNEQFF. Full variable domain (remainder filled in from reference TRBV7-9 and TRBJ2-1): DTGVSQNPRHKITKRGQNVTFRCDPISEHNRLYWYRQTLGQGPEFLTYFQNEAQLEKSRLLSDRFSAERPKGSFSTLEIQRTEQGDSAMYLCASSLMGLAGPYNEQFFGPGTRLTVL.

The table lists this clonotype with many counts. The genes are TRBV6-5 and TRBJ2-2; D unresolved. The germline CDR1 and CDR2 sequences are MNHEY and SVGAGI. Trimming shortened V by 1 base and J by 7 bases, and 10 bases separated the two germline ends. The CDR3 is 14 residues long. The CDR3 here is CASSYFELIGELFF. The DNA for the CDR3 is TGTGCCAGCAGTTACTTCGAGTTGATCGGGGAGCTGTTTTTT.

The sample holds many counts of this clonotype. The V gene is TRBV27, the J gene TRBJ2-1, with 8 bases identical to TRBD1. The germline CDR1 and CDR2 sequences are MNHEY and SMNVEV (reference sequence). The V gene end was trimmed by 0 bases and the J gene end by 8 bases; junction bases not matched to a gene: 3. The CDR3 is 14 residues long. CDR3 in amino acids: CASSLSTTGDEQFF. CDR3 nucleotides: TGTGCCAGCAGTTTATCAACGACAGGGGATGAGCAGTTCTTC.

Comments on this clonotype: A read error may be the cause here, since a much bigger clone is one base away. The chain recombines TRBV6-4 with TRBJ1-2; D call uncertain. In germline, CDR1 is MRHNA, CDR2 SNTAGT. Trimming shortened V by 5 bases and J by 6 bases, and 16 bases separated the two germline ends. The CDR3 is 14 amino acids. The CDR3 is CASSHYGNRHGYTF. The CDR3 DNA reads TGTGCCAGCAGTCACTATGGGAACCGGCATGGCTACACCTTC.

This clonotype was picked up many times. This chain connects TRBV20-1 to TRBJ2-5, with 9 bases matching TRBD2. CDR3 size: 14 residues. J lost 4 bases, V lost 5 bases, and 8 bases had no gene match. The germline V gene encodes CDR1 DFQATT and CDR2 SNEGSKA (reference sequence). CDR3 nucleotide sequence: TGCAGTGCTCCGCGGGGGGGCGGACGAGAGACCCAGTACTTC. Protein sequence: CSAPRGGGRETQYF.

At least ten counts were recorded for this clonotype. The chain uses TRBV24-1 and TRBJ2-1; 7 positions agree with TRBD2. V shed 4 bases, J shed 7 bases, and the junction held 15 bases outside the gene matches. The V gene's germline CDR1 is KGHDR and CDR2 SFDVKD. The CDR3 loop spans 17 amino acids. The CDR3 here is CATSEPVTSSGGNEQFF. Here the CDR3 DNA reads TGTGCCACCAGTGAACCGGTGACTAGCTCGGGTGGGAATGAGCAGTTCTTC.

At least ten counts were recorded for this clonotype. V gene TRBV20-1 combines with J gene TRBJ2-5, with TRBD2 matching over 7 bases. The ends lost 2 bases at V and 4 bases at J; junction bases unmatched: 4. In germline, CDR1 is DFQATT, CDR2 SNEGSKA (reference sequence). CDR3 length: 13 residues. The CDR3 here is CSARTPGGETQYF. CDR3 bases: TGCAGTGCTAGAACCCCGGGGGGAGAGACCCAGTACTTC.

In this sample, this clonotype turned up many times. V usage is TRBV3-1 and J usage is TRBJ2-3; 9 bases are shared with TRBD2. CDR3 size: 18 residues. Germline V gene sequence: CDR1 LGHDT, CDR2 YNNKEL (reference sequence). V lost 4 bases and J lost 0; bases outside the gene matches: 11. The CDR3 nucleotides read TGTGCCAGCAGCCGGAGGGGCGGGGGGGCCTTAAGCACAGATACGCAGTATTTT. This gives the protein CASSRRGGGALSTDTQYF.

This clonotype was counted many times. The chain has TRBV12-3 or TRBV12-4 and TRBJ2-7; TRBD2 might be the D (7 bases). V lost 6 bases to trimming and J lost 6 bases, with 33 bases between them. The CDR3 length is 19 residues. CDR3 DNA: TGTGCCAGCAGGTTCGGGGGGCCTAGCCCGGGGTTGGGGGCGGGCGAGCAGTACTTC. Translating it yields CASRFGGPSPGLGAGEQYF.

This clonotype was seen a handful of times. Possible read error: a much larger clone is one base away. The chain couples TRBV20-1 to TRBJ2-7, with a tentative D call TRBD2 (5 bases). Trimming left V 5 bases short and J 6 bases short, with 14 bases between. Germline loops: CDR1 DFQATT, CDR2 SNEGSKA (reference sequence). The CDR3 spans 12 residues. In DNA form, the CDR3 reads TGCAGTGCTGCCGCCGCCGAGGGCGAGCAGTACTTC. It is translated as CSAAAAEGEQYF.

At least ten counts were recorded for this clonotype. J is TRBJ1-2 and V is TRBV6-6; D is unclear. The CDR3 contains 11 residues. Germline loops: CDR1 MNHNY, CDR2 SVGAGI (reference sequence). V was pared by 9 bases and J by 4 bases, with 9 bases between. DNA of the CDR3: TGTGCCAGGGTCCGGAGCTATGGCTACACCTTC. This codes for CARVRSYGYTF.

The sample holds many counts of this clonotype. The V call is TRBV19, the J call TRBJ2-1; D may be TRBD1 or TRBD2 (5 bases each). CDR1 is LNHDA and CDR2 is SQIVND in the germline V gene (reference sequence). The CDR3 contains 14 residues. V was cut by 7 bases and J by 4 bases, with 14 bases left in between. The CDR3 nucleotides are TGTGCCAGTACGGGACGGAAGTCTTACAATGAGCAGTTCTTC. The encoded protein is CASTGRKSYNEQFF.

This sequence joins TRBV28 and TRBJ2-5; D gene ambiguous. Germline V gene data show CDR1 as MDHEN and CDR2 as SYDVKM. The CDR3 covers 11 residues. Trimming pared 7 bases from V and 9 bases from J, leaving 12 bases between. The DNA for the CDR3 is TGTGCCAGCAACGATGGTCAGCCCCAGTACTTC. It yields the protein CASNDGQPQYF.

Worth noting for this clonotype: This may arise from a read error, as a much more abundant clone is one base away. The V and J genes are TRBV6-6 and TRBJ2-3, with D perhaps TRBD2 (6 bases). Germline CDR1 reads MNHNY; CDR2 reads SVGAGI (reference sequence). The CDR3 is made up of 15 amino acids. Between the trimmed V and J ends, which lost 5 bases and 4 bases, there was a span of 16 bases. In nucleotides, the CDR3 is TGTGCCAGCAGTCACCTGTCTGGAGGGCCAGATACGCAGTATTTT. Its translation is CASSHLSGGPDTQYF.

This clonotype was detected ten times or more. The chain combines TRBV19 with TRBJ2-3, with TRBD1 matching over 8 bases. V was clipped by 6 bases and J by 1 base; unmatched bases: 3. Germline assignment: CDR1 LNHDA and CDR2 SQIVND (reference sequence). This CDR3 has 14 amino acids. The chain's CDR3 is CASRPGQGTDTQYF. The CDR3 coding sequence is TGTGCCAGTAGACCGGGACAGGGCACAGATACGCAGTATTTT.

This clonotype was observed at least ten times. This chain uses TRBV7-8 with TRBJ2-1, with D possibly matching TRBD2 (5 bases). Looked up from germline, CDR1 is SGHVS and CDR2 is FQNEAQ. The CDR3 length is 15 residues. Trimming took off 5 bases at V and 7 bases at J, with 18 bases between the two ends. The CDR3 sequence: CASSTTMDGENEQFF. The CDR3 DNA reads TGTGCCAGCAGCACCACTATGGACGGGGAGAATGAGCAGTTCTTC.

In the case of this clonotype: This likely comes from a read error, as the CDR3 has no conserved phenylalanine or tryptophan at its end. V gene TRBV7-2 combines with J gene TRBJ2-5; 7 bases match TRBD2. Germline V gene lookup returns CDR1 SGHTA and CDR2 FQGNSA. The CDR3 covers 14 residues. J gave up 4 bases and V 5 bases, and 7 bases lay outside the gene matches. In DNA form, the CDR3 reads TGTGCCAGCAGCCTCGCGGGGGTGGGAGAGACCCAGTACCTC. Its translation: CASSLAGVGETQYL.

This clonotype was seen at least ten times. The chain carries TRBV9 and TRBJ2-3; D possibly corresponds to TRBD1 (5 bases). Germline values: CDR1 SGDLS, CDR2 YYNGEE. The CDR3 sequence is 14 residues long. Trimming took off 2 bases at V and 8 bases at J, with 15 bases between the two ends. The CDR3 sequence is CASSVVWNQGTQYF. The CDR3 nucleotides read TGTGCCAGCAGCGTGGTCTGGAATCAGGGTACGCAGTATTTT.

This clonotype was seen many times. The chain uses TRBV4-1 and TRBJ2-2; TRBD2 aligns across 10 bases. V shed 0 bases, J shed 1 base, and the junction held 2 bases outside the gene matches. The germline V gene encodes CDR1 MGHRA and CDR2 YSYEKL. The CDR3 has 17 residues. The CDR3, as DNA: TGCGCCAGCAGCCAAGAAGCGGGGGGGAAGAACACCGGGGAGCTGTTTTTT. Translation: CASSQEAGGKNTGELFF.

The V and J genes are TRBV20-1 and TRBJ2-7; D tentatively fits TRBD1 or TRBD2 (5 bases each). In germline, CDR1 is DFQATT, CDR2 SNEGSKA (reference sequence). Trimming took off 1 base at V and 12 bases at J, with 19 bases between the two ends. This CDR3 is built from 13 residues. In nucleotides, the CDR3 is TGCAGTGCTAGAGGGGGGAGTAGTTACGCGCGGTACTTC. This encodes CSARGGSSYARYF.

This clonotype was detected only a few times. The chain recombines TRBV9 with TRBJ1-1; D remains unclear. Germline V CDR1 and CDR2: SGDLS, YYNGEE. V was shortened by 0 bases and J by 3 bases, with 6 bases between the two germline ends. The length of the CDR3 is 13 residues. CDR3 in DNA: TGTGCCAGCAGCGTAGGTGAGTACACTGAAGCTTTCTTT. Translated: CASSVGEYTEAFF. Full variable domain (rest looked up from reference TRBV9 and TRBJ1-1): DSGVTQTPKHLITATGQRVTLRCSPRSGDLSVYWYQQSLDQGLQFLIQYYNGEERAKGNILERFSAQQFPDLHSELNLSSLELGDSALYFCASSVGEYTEAFFGQGTRLTVV.

This clonotype was counted at least ten times. The V call is TRBV20-1, the J call TRBJ2-7; no definite D call. The V end was cut by 3 bases, the J end by 2 bases, with 8 bases between. The CDR3 spans 12 residues. Germline V gene data show CDR1 as DFQATT and CDR2 as SNEGSKA (reference sequence). CDR3 sequence (DNA): TGCAGTGCTAGTGGCGGCGCCTACGAGCAGTACTTC. It yields the protein CSASGGAYEQYF.

This clonotype was recorded at least ten times. The chain employs TRBV6-6 and TRBJ2-7; no reliable D call. This CDR3 is built from 14 residues. Germline CDR1 and CDR2: MNHNY and SVGAGI (reference sequence). V was cut by 8 bases and J by 2 bases, with 16 bases left in between. The CDR3 DNA reads TGTGCCAGCCGGCCCAGTCAGGACGCCTACGAGCAGTACTTC. The encoded protein is CASRPSQDAYEQYF.